The 3 T cell receptor beta chains presented below share a single source sample, sequenced in a study of tissue T cells after allogeneic stem cell transplantation. Time point reported: mouse harvest day 7 after allogeneic transplant. Tail vein injection delivered 10^7 T-cell-depleted bone marrow cells and 10^6 splenic CD5+ T cells. TCRdb's copy holds only in-frame clones and misses some; the assay was immunoSEQ multiplex PCR. The table records some 8,300 clones, around two fifths of them present only once. Sequencing input: skin. The receptors originated from a female BALB/c mouse given C57BL/6 T cells with graft-versus-host disease after an allogeneic hematopoietic cell transplant.

This clone showed up just a few times. Mouse names are used for the genes. The CDR3 extends 1 residue past the end of the read, so its final part is completed from the germline J gene. The chain joins TRBV5 to TRBJ2-7; 9 positions agree with TRBD2. This CDR3 spans 14 amino acids. CDR1 is LGHNA and CDR2 is YNLKQL in the germline V gene (reference sequence). V lost 0 bases and J lost 4; bases outside the gene matches: 1. The sequenced part of the CDR3 DNA is TGTGCCAGCAGCCAAGAAGACTGGGGGTATGAACAGTAC. Its translation: CASSQEDWGYEQY. The entire CDR3 reads CASSQEDWGYEQYF.

Concerning this clone itself: Gene names and germline match the mouse. The read halts 1 residue ahead of the CDR3 end, with the missing end drawn from the germline J gene. The chain recombines TRBV15 with TRBJ1-1, with 8 bases lining up with TRBD1. CDR1 and CDR2 from the germline V gene are SGHND and FRSKSL. The CDR3 loop spans 13 amino acids. Germline trimming cut 5 bases from V and 3 bases from J; bases unmatched to any gene: 2. The CDR3 sequence: CASSPQGDTEVFF. The sequenced part of the CDR3 DNA is TGTGCCAGCAGTCCACAGGGGGACACAGAAGTCTTC.

Comments on this clone: Mouse names are used for the genes. Read sequence stops 1 residue before the CDR3 end, and the germline J gene provides the missing end. The rearrangement joins TRBV26 to TRBJ2-4, with TRBD1 matching over 7 bases. The CDR3 sequence is 14 residues long. V lost 6 bases, J lost 0 bases, and 3 bases stayed unmatched. Germline V gene data show CDR1 as KGHPV and CDR2 as FQNQEV (reference sequence). CDR3 DNA, as far as it was read: TGTGCCAGCAGGGGGACAGATAGTCAAAACACCTTGTAC. This sequence encodes CASRGTDSQNTLY. The complete CDR3 sequence is CASRGTDSQNTLYF. The full variable domain, its missing parts supplied by reference TRBV26 and TRBJ2-4, is NSKVIQTPRYLVKGQGQKAKMRCIPEKGHPVVFWYQQNKNNEFKFLINFQNQEVLQQIDMTEKRFSAECPSNSPCSLEIQSSEAGDSALYLCASRGTDSQNTLYFGAGTRLSVL.